Presented here are 15 T cell receptor beta chains from one specimen sequenced in a study of T cell clonotyping in hematopoietic cell transplantation. TCRdb's table, derived via immunoSEQ multiplex PCR, lists solely in-frame clones and lacks some. The repertoire holds over 15,000 clones, with 80% to 95% as singletons. Sequenced sample: peripheral blood mononuclear cells. All receptors come from a man aged 40-55 years in good health. Some clones in this sample may be carry-over from other donors' samples.

This chain connects TRBV7-2 to TRBJ2-3; a weak D match, TRBD1 (5 bases). The germline V gene has CDR1 SGHTA and CDR2 FQGNSA. The CDR3 contains 14 residues. V lost 2 bases to trimming and J lost 1 base, with 7 bases between them. CDR3 bases: TGTGCCAGCAGCTTAACAGGCGGCACAGATACGCAGTATTTT. Translated: CASSLTGGTDTQYF.

This rearrangement joins TRBV25-1 to TRBJ2-7; TRBD1 matches 7 bases. Germline lookup yields CDR1 MGHDK and CDR2 SYGVNS. CDR3 length: 13 amino acids. J gave up 9 bases and V 6 bases, and 11 bases lay outside the gene matches. CDR3 region: CASRQGQRGRQYF. CDR3 nucleotide sequence: TGTGCCAGCAGACAGGGACAGAGAGGACGGCAGTACTTC.

The chain carries TRBV6-4 and TRBJ2-1; 8 nucleotides match TRBD2. The V gene end was trimmed by 3 bases and the J gene end by 6 bases; junction bases not matched to a gene: 4. CDR3 length: 14 residues. Germline lookup yields CDR1 MRHNA and CDR2 SNTAGT. The CDR3 reads CASSDERETNEQFF. In DNA, the CDR3 is TGTGCCAGCAGTGATGAGCGGGAGACCAATGAGCAGTTCTTC.

The rearrangement uses TRBV6-1 and TRBJ2-3; 7 bases align to TRBD1. The CDR3 is 15 amino acids. The trim removed 3 bases at V and 0 bases at J, leaving 3 bases unmatched. Germline V gene lookup returns CDR1 MNHNS and CDR2 SASEGT. Here the CDR3 DNA reads TGTGCCAGCAGTGACTCGACAGGGAGCACAGATACGCAGTATTTT. Protein product: CASSDSTGSTDTQYF.

This chain uses TRBV6-1 with TRBJ2-7, with a weak D call TRBD1 (6 bases). The CDR3 loop spans 13 amino acids. V gave up 6 bases and J gave up 0 bases, with 9 bases separating them. CDR1 and CDR2 (germline): MNHNS, SASEGT. CDR3 in DNA: TGTGCCAGCAGCCGGGACAACTCCTACGAGCAGTACTTC. Translating it yields CASSRDNSYEQYF.

The chain joins TRBV5-6 to TRBJ2-7; D is uncertain. The CDR3 has 12 residues. Germline V gene lookup returns CDR1 SGHDT and CDR2 YYEEEE. The V end lost 0 bases, the J end lost 3 bases, and 4 bases lay between the germline ends. In DNA, the CDR3 is TGTGCCAGCAGCTTGGTCAGCTACGAGCAGTACTTC. Translating gives CASSLVSYEQYF. Supplemented by reference TRBV5-6 and TRBJ2-7, the full variable domain reads DAGVTQSPTHLIKTRGQQVTLRCSPKSGHDTVSWYQQALGQGPQFIFQYYEEEERQRGNFPDRFSGHQFPNYSSELNVNALLLGDSALYLCASSLVSYEQYFGPGTRLTVT.

This chain links TRBV6-1 with TRBJ2-3; D call uncertain. Germline V gene lookup returns CDR1 MNHNS and CDR2 SASEGT. The CDR3 extends over 15 amino acids. V was shortened by 5 bases and J by 5 bases, with 17 bases between the two germline ends. The CDR3 DNA is TGTGCCAGCAGTAAAAGCCGACCGATGAAAGATACGCAGTATTTT. It codes for CASSKSRPMKDTQYF.

J is TRBJ2-7 and V is TRBV27, with D possibly being TRBD2 (5 bases). The CDR3 contains 15 residues. The V end was cut by 6 bases, the J end by 2 bases, with 17 bases between. Germline values: CDR1 MNHEY, CDR2 SMNVEV (reference sequence). In nucleotides, the CDR3 is TGTGCCAGCAGCTCAAAAGGACTTCGAACCTACGAGCAGTACTTC. Translated, it gives CASSSKGLRTYEQYF.

The chain uses TRBV4-3 and TRBJ2-7, with a weak D call TRBD1 (5 bases). Germline assignment: CDR1 LGHNA and CDR2 YSLEER. CDR3 length equals 15 residues. The V end was cut by 0 bases, the J end by 0 bases, with 9 bases between. The chain's CDR3 is CASSQDQGSSYEQYF. The DNA for the CDR3 is TGCGCCAGCAGCCAAGATCAGGGTAGCTCCTACGAGCAGTACTTC.

The chain is built from TRBV30 and TRBJ1-4; D not resolved. The CDR3 totals 15 residues. V was cut by 3 bases and J by 0 bases, with 11 bases left in between. Germline V gives CDR1 GTSNPN, CDR2 SVGIG (reference sequence). Here the CDR3 reads CAWRNRAATNEKLFF. CDR3 nucleotide sequence: TGTGCCTGGAGAAACCGAGCAGCAACTAATGAAAAACTGTTTTTT.

The chain employs TRBV5-1 and TRBJ1-4, with TRBD1 matching over 9 bases. Germline trimming cut 4 bases from V and 8 bases from J; bases unmatched to any gene: 6. This CDR3 contains 14 residues. Germline V CDR1 and CDR2: SGHRS, YFSETQ. Here the CDR3 reads CASSLGTGLEKLFF. The DNA for the CDR3 is TGCGCCAGCAGCCTAGGGACAGGGTTGGAAAAACTGTTTTTT.

The chain links TRBV6-1 to TRBJ1-2, with 11 bases that match TRBD1. CDR1 and CDR2 (germline): MNHNS, SASEGT. The CDR3 sequence is 15 residues long. V shed 6 bases, J shed 4 bases, and the junction held 7 bases outside the gene matches. CDR3 protein: CASRLGQGASYGYTF. For the CDR3, the DNA is TGTGCCAGCAGGCTTGGACAGGGGGCGAGCTATGGCTACACCTTC.

The gene calls are TRBV2 and TRBJ2-7, with D tentatively TRBD1 or TRBD2 (5 bases each). The CDR3 is made up of 12 amino acids. V shed 7 bases and J shed 2 bases, with 9 bases lying between them. Germline loops: CDR1 SNHLY, CDR2 FYNNEI. The CDR3 nucleotides read TGTGCCAGCACCGGGACCACCTACGAGCAGTACTTC. Translating gives CASTGTTYEQYF. Full variable domain (remainder filled in from reference TRBV2 and TRBJ2-7): EPEVTQTPSHQVTQMGQEVILRCVPISNHLYFYWYRQILGQKVEFLVSFYNNEISEKSEIFDDQFSVERPDGSNFTLKIRSTKLEDSAMYFCASTGTTYEQYFGPGTRLTVT.

The gene calls are TRBV7-2 and TRBJ2-1, with unresolved D. Trimming stripped 8 bases from V and 0 bases from J, with 14 bases between. From germline, CDR1 is SGHTA and CDR2 FQGNSA. The CDR3 extends over 15 amino acids. CDR3 in amino acids: CASCPGPSSYNEQFF. The DNA for the CDR3 is TGTGCCAGCTGCCCTGGTCCGAGCTCCTACAATGAGCAGTTCTTC.

The V call is TRBV30, the J call TRBJ2-1; D possibly corresponds to TRBD2 (6 bases). The CDR3 length is 10 residues. Trimming left V 4 bases short and J 15 bases short, with 13 bases between. Germline V gene data show CDR1 as GTSNPN and CDR2 as SVGIG (reference sequence). This chain's CDR3 is CAWKTSFPFF. The CDR3 coding sequence is TGTGCCTGGAAGACTAGTTTTCCGTTCTTC. The full variable domain, its missing parts supplied by reference TRBV30 and TRBJ2-1, is SQTIHQWPATLVQPVGSPLSLECTVEGTSNPNLYWYRQAAGRGLQLLFYSVGIGQISSEVPQNLSASRPQDRQFILSSKKLLLSDSGFYLCAWKTSFPFFGPGTRLTVL.